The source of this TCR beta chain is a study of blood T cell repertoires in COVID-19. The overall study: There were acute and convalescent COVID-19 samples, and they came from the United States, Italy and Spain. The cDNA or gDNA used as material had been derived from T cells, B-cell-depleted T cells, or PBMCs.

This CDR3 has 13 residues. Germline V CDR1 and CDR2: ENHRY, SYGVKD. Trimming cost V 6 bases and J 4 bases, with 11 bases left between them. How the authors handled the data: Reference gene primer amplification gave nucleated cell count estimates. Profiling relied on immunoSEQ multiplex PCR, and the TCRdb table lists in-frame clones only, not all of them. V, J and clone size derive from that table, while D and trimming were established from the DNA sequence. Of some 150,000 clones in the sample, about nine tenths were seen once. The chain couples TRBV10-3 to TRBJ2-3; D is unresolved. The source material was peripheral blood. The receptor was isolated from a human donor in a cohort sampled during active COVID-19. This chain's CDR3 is CAISRSIPDTQYF. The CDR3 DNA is TGTGCCATCAGCCGATCTATTCCAGATACGCAGTATTTT.